The 25 T cell receptor beta chains in this list originate from one sample, sequenced in a study of shared clonotypes between healthy human individuals (dated by TCRdb to 2020 to 2022). Library construction relied on the immunoSEQ multiplex PCR assay. This immuneACCESS table, as held by TCRdb, lists in-frame sequences with V and J called but not all clones. Of the missing ones, under half trace to an unresolved V gene in checked studies; the others have no known cause. This sample has about 750,000 clones in its table, and 85% to 95% of those were observed once. 24% of the sample comes from the top ten. CD8 naive samples were CD45RO-negative cells positively selected for CCR7, giving a CD45RA+CCR7+ population that excluded TemRA cells. The specimen was naive CD8+ T cells sorted from blood. The cell subset or site tag for this specimen amounts to: CD45RA+CCR7+. The receptors were gathered from a young man in good health.

This chain links TRBV27 with TRBJ2-7, with TRBD1 as a possible D gene (6 bases). This CDR3 contains 13 residues. V was shortened by 2 bases and J by 3 bases, with 8 bases between the two germline ends. Germline-derived CDR1 and CDR2 are MNHEY and SMNVEV (reference sequence). The CDR3 is CASSLEQGYEQYF. CDR3 nucleotides: TGTGCCAGCAGTTTAGAACAGGGCTACGAGCAGTACTTC.

The J gene is TRBJ2-2, the V gene TRBV10-3; 7 nucleotides align to TRBD1. This CDR3 comprises 14 residues. Per germline, CDR1 ENHRY and CDR2 SYGVKD. Unmatched junction bases numbered 4, after V lost 6 bases and J lost 3 bases. Here the CDR3 reads CAIRTGTDTGELFF. CDR3 coding DNA: TGTGCCATCAGGACCGGGACAGACACCGGGGAGCTGTTTTTT.

CDR3 sequence (DNA): TGTGCCACCAGCAGAGATCGTTCGGGAGTCAATCAGCCCCAGCATTTT. Translation gives CATSRDRSGVNQPQHF. The rearrangement joins TRBV15 to TRBJ1-5; D remains ambiguous. Trimming took 0 bases from V and 3 from J, leaving 12 bases between them. Germline assignment: CDR1 LNHNV and CDR2 YYDKDF (reference sequence). The CDR3 spans 16 residues.

The chain joins TRBV11-2 to TRBJ1-4; possibly TRBD1 for D (6 bases). This CDR3 region has 15 residues. Germline assignment: CDR1 SGHAT and CDR2 FQNNGV. The V end lost 5 bases, the J end lost 7 bases, and 17 bases lay between the germline ends. This CDR3 reads CASSLQQGRGEKLFF. The CDR3 DNA reads as TGTGCCAGCAGCCTCCAACAGGGAAGGGGTGAAAAACTGTTTTTT. Filled out from reference TRBV11-2 and TRBJ1-4, the complete variable domain reads EAGVAQSPRYKIIEKRQSVAFWCNPISGHATLYWYQQILGQGPKLLIQFQNNGVVDDSQLPKDRFSAERLKGVDSTLKIQPAKLEDSAVYLCASSLQQGRGEKLFFGSGTQLSVL.

The V gene is TRBV13, the J gene TRBJ2-5, with D possibly being TRBD2 (6 bases). The CDR3 has 14 residues. The germline V gene has CDR1 PRHDT and CDR2 FYEKMQ (reference sequence). Trimming pared 3 bases from V and 2 bases from J, leaving 10 bases between. CDR3 DNA sequence: TGTGCCAGCAGCTTTGGCGGGGCGCAAGAGACCCAGTACTTC. This translates into CASSFGGAQETQYF.

J is TRBJ1-2 and V is TRBV19; 7 nucleotides match TRBD1. Germline V lookup: CDR1 LNHDA, CDR2 SQIVND (reference sequence). CDR3 length equals 16 residues. V lost 0 bases, J lost 2 bases, and 6 bases stayed unmatched. The CDR3 reads CASSIEKTGLNYGYTF. CDR3 nucleotides: TGTGCCAGTAGTATAGAGAAGACAGGGCTGAACTATGGCTACACCTTC.

V is TRBV13 and J is TRBJ1-2; D is unclear. CDR1 PRHDT and CDR2 FYEKMQ come from the germline V gene (reference sequence). The CDR3 is 15 amino acids. Trimming stripped 0 bases from V and 0 bases from J, with 8 bases between. In DNA form, the CDR3 reads TGTGCCAGCAGCTTAGGGAAGGGATCTAACTATGGCTACACCTTC. It yields the protein CASSLGKGSNYGYTF.

J is TRBJ2-1 and V is TRBV13; D is uncertain. Trimming stripped 6 bases from V and 4 bases from J, with 10 bases between. Germline V lookup: CDR1 PRHDT, CDR2 FYEKMQ (reference sequence). The CDR3 contains 13 residues. The CDR3 coding sequence is TGTGCCAGCAGTTCCCAGGTTTACAATGAGCAGTTCTTC. This translates into CASSSQVYNEQFF.

This clone has just one count. This chain joins TRBV2 and TRBJ2-2; possibly TRBD1 or TRBD2 for D (5 bases each). The germline V gene encodes CDR1 SNHLY and CDR2 FYNNEI. Trimming took off 7 bases at V and 0 bases at J, with 12 bases between the two ends. CDR3 length equals 15 residues. CDR3 sequence: CASMGDGPNTGELFF. CDR3 DNA sequence: TGTGCCAGCATGGGGGACGGCCCGAACACCGGGGAGCTGTTTTTT.

This chain uses TRBV5-1 with TRBJ1-4; a possible D gene is TRBD1 (5 bases). The germline V gene encodes CDR1 SGHRS and CDR2 YFSETQ. This CDR3 is built from 14 residues. Between the trimmed V and J ends, which lost 0 bases and 7 bases, there was a span of 10 bases. The chain's CDR3 is CASSLESRVEKLFF. For the CDR3, the DNA is TGCGCCAGCAGCTTGGAATCCAGGGTTGAAAAACTGTTTTTT.

The CDR3 is CASSQVPQGDEQYF. The CDR3 DNA sequence: TGCGCCAGCAGCCAAGTTCCCCAGGGAGACGAGCAGTACTTC. The chain has TRBV4-3 and TRBJ2-7; either TRBD1 or TRBD2 may fit D (5 bases each). Germline CDR1 LGHNA, CDR2 YSLEER. CDR3 length equals 14 residues. The V gene lost 1 base and the J gene lost 5 bases, with 12 bases spanning the gap.

The V and J genes are TRBV4-1 and TRBJ2-7; D may be TRBD1 or TRBD2 (5 bases each). Germline CDR1 MGHRA, CDR2 YSYEKL. With 4 bases removed from V and 3 bases from J, the gap between germline ends came to 10 bases. The CDR3 loop spans 13 amino acids. The CDR3 DNA sequence: TGCGCCAGCAGCCCGGGACCTTTCTACGAGCAGTACTTC. It codes for CASSPGPFYEQYF.

The CDR3 nucleotides read TGTGCCAGCAGCGTAGACGGGAGTACCTGGGATGAGCAGTTCTTC. Protein product: CASSVDGSTWDEQFF. V usage is TRBV9 and J usage is TRBJ2-1, with a possible D match to TRBD2 (6 bases). V was trimmed by 0 bases and J by 8 bases, leaving 15 bases between them. Germline V gene data show CDR1 as SGDLS and CDR2 as YYNGEE. The CDR3 totals 15 residues.

In DNA, the CDR3 is TGCGCCAGCAGTGAAAGGACAGGGGGCGGGAATGAGCAGTTCTTC. This translates into CASSERTGGGNEQFF. The chain is built from TRBV10-2 and TRBJ2-1; 11 bases agree with TRBD1. CDR1 and CDR2 from the germline V gene are WSHSY and SAAADI. V trimming: 3 bases; J trimming: 7 bases; junction bases outside the gene matches: 5. The CDR3 is 15 amino acids.

V and J are TRBV15 and TRBJ2-1; 10 bases map to TRBD2. V lost 5 bases, J lost 2 bases, and 6 bases stayed unmatched. The CDR3 runs to 16 residues. Germline V gene sequence: CDR1 LNHNV, CDR2 YYDKDF (reference sequence). The CDR3 DNA is TGTGCCACCAGCCTCGGACTAGCGGCCACCTACAATGAGCAGTTCTTC. This encodes CATSLGLAATYNEQFF.

This clone was counted once. This rearrangement joins TRBV5-1 to TRBJ2-4; a possible D gene is TRBD2 (6 bases). V gave up 1 base and J gave up 1 base, with 18 bases separating them. Germline CDR1 is SGHRS and CDR2 is YFSETQ. This CDR3 comprises 18 residues. The CDR3 spells CASSLLGGVSGAKNIQYF. CDR3 sequence (DNA): TGCGCCAGCAGCTTGCTCGGAGGGGTTTCTGGGGCCAAAAACATTCAGTACTTC.

DNA for the CDR3: TGTGCTCTACCGGGGGCCTATGGCTACACCTTC. Amino acids: CALPGAYGYTF. J is TRBJ1-2 and V is TRBV30; perhaps TRBD1 as D (6 bases). CDR1 and CDR2 (germline): GTSNPN, SVGIG (reference sequence). The CDR3 consists of 11 residues.

This rearrangement joins TRBV28 to TRBJ2-3; D is ambiguous. The germline CDR1 and CDR2 sequences are MDHEN and SYDVKM. There are 12 residues in the CDR3. Between the trimmed V and J ends, which lost 4 bases and 6 bases, there was a span of 8 bases. The DNA of the CDR3 is TGTGCCAGCAGTTATATCTCCGATACGCAGTATTTT. Its translation is CASSYISDTQYF.

Turning to this clone: Different DNA sequences within this sample yield the same CDR3. The chain is built from TRBV7-9 and TRBJ2-5; TRBD2 matches 9 bases. The CDR3 has 14 residues. V lost 4 bases, J lost 5 bases, and 5 bases stayed unmatched. The V gene's germline CDR1 is SEHNR and CDR2 FQNEAQ (reference sequence). The CDR3 loop is CASSSGTSQETQYF. The CDR3 bases are TGTGCCAGCAGCTCGGGGACTAGCCAGGAGACCCAGTACTTC.

This clone was seen a single time. The chain recombines TRBV9 with TRBJ1-1; TRBD1 might be the D (5 bases). Germline V gene lookup returns CDR1 SGDLS and CDR2 YYNGEE. Trimming removed 0 bases from V and 0 bases from J, with 6 bases in between. The CDR3 contains 14 residues. CDR3 in amino acids: CASSVEGVNTEAFF. CDR3 DNA sequence: TGTGCCAGCAGCGTAGAAGGGGTGAACACTGAAGCTTTCTTT. The variable domain in full, with the rest retrieved from reference TRBV9 and TRBJ1-1, is DSGVTQTPKHLITATGQRVTLRCSPRSGDLSVYWYQQSLDQGLQFLIQYYNGEERAKGNILERFSAQQFPDLHSELNLSSLELGDSALYFCASSVEGVNTEAFFGQGTRLTVV.

This chain joins TRBV27 and TRBJ2-7; TRBD1 might be the D (6 bases). CDR1 and CDR2 (germline): MNHEY, SMNVEV (reference sequence). The CDR3 totals 12 residues. Trimming shortened V by 4 bases and J by 6 bases, and 10 bases separated the two germline ends. CDR3 region: CASSSLRGEQYF. In nucleotides, the CDR3 is TGTGCCAGCAGTTCCCTCAGGGGCGAGCAGTACTTC.

The rearrangement uses TRBV7-9 and TRBJ2-5; 7 bases are a match to TRBD2. With V trimmed by 5 bases and J by 9 bases, 9 bases remained unmatched. Germline V CDR1 and CDR2: SEHNR, FQNEAQ (reference sequence). This CDR3 is 13 amino acids long. For the CDR3, the DNA is TGTGCCAGCAGCCCCCCCCTTGGGGGGGCCCAGTACTTC. Encoded protein: CASSPPLGGAQYF.

The table lists this clone with a count of one. This chain connects TRBV10-2 to TRBJ2-1; tentatively, D is TRBD1 (5 bases). This CDR3 comprises 14 residues. The V gene's germline CDR1 is WSHSY and CDR2 SAAADI. V lost 0 bases, J lost 4 bases, and 7 bases lay in between. The CDR3 coding sequence is TGCGCCAGCAGTGAGTCGGGGCTTTACAATGAGCAGTTCTTC. Its translation is CASSESGLYNEQFF.

The genes are TRBV7-9 and TRBJ2-5; 10 bases line up with TRBD1. The DNA matches TRBJ2-7 better at its end, which makes the J call doubtful. Germline V gene data show CDR1 as SEHNR and CDR2 as FQNEAQ (reference sequence). There are 17 residues in the CDR3. CDR3 sequence (DNA): TGTGCCAGCAGCTTAGCGGGGACAGGGGATTCCTCCTACGAGCAGTACTTC. Protein sequence: CASSLAGTGDSSYEQYF.

The V and J genes are TRBV19 and TRBJ2-7; D is possibly TRBD1 (6 bases). V was pared by 9 bases and J by 0 bases, with 12 bases between. The CDR3 spans 13 residues. Germline CDR1 reads LNHDA; CDR2 reads SQIVND (reference sequence). The CDR3 loop reads CARPTGFSYEQYF. The CDR3 DNA reads as TGTGCCAGACCAACAGGGTTCTCCTACGAGCAGTACTTC.